One and the same sample provided the 24 T cell receptor beta chains below, sequenced in a study of response to subunit inactivated influenza vaccine. TCRdb itself ran the RT-PCR reads through MiXCR, one entry per CDR3 protein. The sample yields about 160,000 distinct CDR3 sequences, roughly 10% seen once. This specimen was non-naive T cells sorted from PBMCs, taken 45 days after vaccination. These receptors all come from a man between 50 and 59 years old who received an inactivated influenza vaccine.

This clonotype was counted between two and nine times. The J gene is TRBJ1-4, the V gene TRBV24-1, with D tentatively TRBD1 (5 bases). Germline V gives CDR1 KGHDR, CDR2 SFDVKD. V dropped 3 bases and J dropped 4 bases, with 11 bases sitting between them. This CDR3 region has 15 residues. The CDR3 is CATSDPGRGNEKLFF. The CDR3 DNA is TGTGCCACCAGTGATCCCGGGAGGGGTAATGAAAAACTGTTTTTT.

This clonotype was counted a few times. The chain joins TRBV6-1 to TRBJ1-5; D may be TRBD1 (5 bases). V was cut by 7 bases and J by 4 bases, with 11 bases left in between. CDR1 MNHNS and CDR2 SASEGT come from the germline V gene. This CDR3 region has 13 residues. The CDR3 DNA is TGTGCCAGCACCACGGACAAAAATCAGCCCCAGCATTTT. Its protein product is CASTTDKNQPQHF.

This clonotype was detected ten times or more. The V gene is TRBV7-9, the J gene TRBJ2-5; D not resolved. Per the germline V gene, CDR1 is SEHNR and CDR2 is FQNEAQ (reference sequence). Trimming left V 1 base short and J 1 base short, with 10 bases between. This CDR3 is 15 amino acids long. As DNA, the CDR3 is TGTGCCAGCAGCTTAGGTCTGGGTTTCCAAGAGACCCAGTACTTC. This translates into CASSLGLGFQETQYF.

This clonotype was observed many times. This chain joins TRBV28 and TRBJ2-3, with 9 nucleotides matching TRBD1. Germline V gene data show CDR1 as MDHEN and CDR2 as SYDVKM. The CDR3 runs to 16 residues. The V segment lost 4 bases and the J segment 6 bases; nucleotides outside the gene matches: 11. CDR3 loop: CASSSAGTGLHDTQYF. CDR3 DNA: TGTGCCAGCAGTTCCGCCGGGACAGGGTTACATGATACGCAGTATTTT.

This clonotype has a count of ten or more. The CDR3 protein is CASSLYRGLNMNTEAFF. DNA of the CDR3: TGTGCCAGCAGCCTATACAGGGGTTTAAACATGAACACTGAAGCTTTCTTT. This chain uses TRBV5-5 with TRBJ1-1, with 7 bases matching TRBD1. Germline values: CDR1 SGHKS, CDR2 YYEKEE (reference sequence). V gave up 4 bases and J gave up 0 bases; unmatched junction bases: 12. There are 17 residues in the CDR3. The whole variable domain, filled in from reference TRBV5-5 and TRBJ1-1, reads DAGVTQSPTHLIKTRGQQVTLRCSPISGHKSVSWYQQVLGQGPQFIFQYYEKEERGRGNFPDRFSARQFPNYSSELNVNALLLGDSALYLCASSLYRGLNMNTEAFFGQGTRLTVV.

This clonotype appeared a few times. The chain recombines TRBV16 with TRBJ1-6; D might be TRBD1 (6 bases). Deletions cut 0 bases from V and 6 bases from J, with 12 bases between. Germline V gene sequence: CDR1 KGHSY, CDR2 FQNENV. This CDR3 is 16 amino acids long. CDR3 protein: CASSQSPGQRNSPLHF. The CDR3 coding sequence is TGTGCCAGCAGCCAATCACCCGGACAGCGTAATTCACCCCTCCACTTT.

As regards this clonotype: A much more abundant neighbour one base away suggests this may be a read error. V usage is TRBV4-3 and J usage is TRBJ1-4, with TRBD1 matching over 7 bases. The CDR3 runs 16 residues. J lost 3 bases, V lost 5 bases, and 9 bases had no gene match. The germline gives CDR1 LGHNA, CDR2 YSLEER. The CDR3 region is CASSYSETGPNEKLFF. The DNA of the CDR3 is TGCGCCAGCAGCTACTCCGAGACAGGGCCTAATGAAAAACTGTTTTTT.

The chain couples TRBV20-1 to TRBJ1-5, with no clear D. Per the germline V gene, CDR1 is DFQATT and CDR2 is SNEGSKA (reference sequence). The CDR3 sequence is 13 residues long. Trimming stripped 0 bases from V and 3 bases from J, with 6 bases between. Here the CDR3 DNA reads TGCAGTGCTAGAGATCAGTTCAATCAGCCCCAGCATTTT. Its translation: CSARDQFNQPQHF.

The V gene is TRBV29-1, the J gene TRBJ1-1, with 8 bases that match TRBD1. CDR1 and CDR2 from the germline V gene are SQVTM and ANQGSEA. The trim removed 3 bases at V and 5 bases at J, leaving 5 bases unmatched. CDR3 length: 13 amino acids. CDR3 protein: CSVDRGPWTEAFF. CDR3 coding DNA: TGCAGCGTTGACAGGGGGCCTTGGACTGAAGCTTTCTTT. The entire variable domain, with the rest obtained from reference TRBV29-1 and TRBJ1-1, is as follows: SAVISQKPSRDICQRGTSLTIQCQVDSQVTMMFWYRQQPGQSLTLIATANQGSEATYESGFVIDKFPISRPNLTFSTLTVSNMSPEDSSIYLCSVDRGPWTEAFFGQGTRLTVV.

The rearrangement uses TRBV7-2 and TRBJ2-6; 8 bases map to TRBD1. V was pared by 6 bases and J by 4 bases, with 8 bases of the junction left unmatched. The germline gives CDR1 SGHTA, CDR2 FQGNSA. The CDR3 has 16 residues. CDR3 nucleotide sequence: TGTGCCAGCAGTGGGCAGGGGGCTTCCGGGGCCAACGTCCTGACTTTC. It encodes CASSGQGASGANVLTF.

The rearrangement links TRBV4-3 to TRBJ1-4, with 7 bases lining up with TRBD1. The germline CDR1 and CDR2 sequences are LGHNA and YSLEER. Losses at the gene ends were 1 base for V and 8 bases for J; bases not matched to a gene: 10. The CDR3 spans 16 residues. The CDR3 spells CASSQGAGTASEKLFF. CDR3 nucleotide sequence: TGCGCCAGCAGCCAAGGGGCCGGGACAGCTAGCGAAAAACTGTTTTTT.

This clonotype was detected a few times. The chain uses TRBV20-1 and TRBJ1-2, with unresolved D. V lost 2 bases and J lost 0, with 4 bases in between. This CDR3 region has 12 residues. CDR1 is DFQATT, CDR2 SNEGSKA, per germline (reference sequence). As DNA, the CDR3 is TGCAGTGCTAGACGGTCTAACTATGGCTACACCTTC. It translates to CSARRSNYGYTF.

This CDR3 is CASSLNGGNTDTQYF. DNA for the CDR3: TGCGCCAGCAGCTTGAACGGAGGAAACACAGATACGCAGTATTTT. This rearrangement joins TRBV5-1 to TRBJ2-3; D possibly corresponds to TRBD2 (5 bases). The CDR3 is 15 amino acids. Germline assignment: CDR1 SGHRS and CDR2 YFSETQ. V was cut by 1 base and J by 2 bases, with 11 bases left in between. The variable domain in full, completed from reference TRBV5-1 and TRBJ2-3, reads KAGVTQTPRYLIKTRGQQVTLSCSPISGHRSVSWYQQTPGQGLQFLFEYFSETQRNKGNFPGRFSGRQFSNSRSEMNVSTLELGDSALYLCASSLNGGNTDTQYFGPGTRLTVL.

The chain combines TRBV19 with TRBJ2-5; D remains unclear. Trimming took 4 bases from V and 3 from J, leaving 12 bases between them. The CDR3 is 14 amino acids. Germline assignment: CDR1 LNHDA and CDR2 SQIVND (reference sequence). The CDR3: CASSTRRTKETQYF. The DNA for the CDR3 is TGTGCCAGTAGTACCCGACGGACGAAAGAGACCCAGTACTTC.

The CDR3, as DNA: TGTGCCAGCAGCGCCGGACTAGCGGCCGGGGTCCATGAGCAGTTCTTC. Translation gives CASSAGLAAGVHEQFF. The chain uses TRBV9 and TRBJ2-1; the match to TRBD2 covers 10 bases. CDR3 length: 16 residues. The junction had 11 bases not matched to a gene; V was cut back by 3 bases and J by 8 bases. Per the germline V gene, CDR1 is SGDLS and CDR2 is YYNGEE.

This clonotype appeared many times. The gene calls are TRBV2 and TRBJ2-2; no definite D call. The germline V gene has CDR1 SNHLY and CDR2 FYNNEI. V lost 0 bases, J lost 4 bases, and 3 bases lay in between. The CDR3 has 13 amino acids. The CDR3 loop reads CASSEAATGELFF. The DNA for the CDR3 is TGTGCCAGCAGTGAAGCCGCCACCGGGGAGCTGTTTTTT.

The chain links TRBV4-2 to TRBJ2-7; a weak D match, TRBD1 (6 bases). The V end was cut by 0 bases, the J end by 2 bases, with 11 bases between. Looked up from germline, CDR1 is LGHNA and CDR2 is YNFKEQ. This CDR3 has 15 amino acids. The CDR3 DNA reads TGTGCCAGCAGCCAAGATGGACAGTCACCCTACGAGCAGTACTTC. As protein: CASSQDGQSPYEQYF.

In this sample, this clonotype turned up a few times. This sequence joins TRBV20-1 and TRBJ2-7; 7 bases agree with TRBD1. The CDR3 length is 15 residues. Germline V gene lookup returns CDR1 DFQATT and CDR2 SNEGSKA (reference sequence). Trimming removed 0 bases from V and 3 bases from J; junction bases left unmatched: 8. The CDR3 bases are TGCAGTGCTAGAGATCATGTGGGGACAGTCTACGAGCAGTACTTC. Its translation: CSARDHVGTVYEQYF.

This clonotype was counted only a few times. V usage is TRBV11-2 and J usage is TRBJ2-7; weak D call: TRBD2 (6 bases). The CDR3 sequence is 15 residues long. Trimming removed 1 base from V and 0 bases from J, with 10 bases in between. CDR1 is SGHAT, CDR2 FQNNGV, per germline. The chain's CDR3 is CASSLVGGSSYEQYF. CDR3 sequence (DNA): TGTGCCAGCAGCTTAGTTGGGGGGAGCTCCTACGAGCAGTACTTC.

This clonotype was picked up a small number of times. V is TRBV20-1 and J is TRBJ2-3; 10 nucleotides agree with TRBD1. CDR3 length equals 15 residues. V gave up 5 bases and J gave up 2 bases; unmatched junction bases: 7. CDR1 and CDR2 (germline): DFQATT, SNEGSKA (reference sequence). CDR3 amino acids: CSALRDRGNTDTQYF. The CDR3 coding sequence is TGCAGTGCTCTAAGGGACAGGGGAAACACAGATACGCAGTATTTT.

V gene TRBV7-2 combines with J gene TRBJ1-5, with D tentatively TRBD1 (6 bases). V lost 1 base and J 6 bases, leaving 16 bases between the germline ends. The CDR3 extends over 16 amino acids. In germline, CDR1 is SGHTA, CDR2 FQGNSA. The CDR3 protein is CASSLVAGQGGQPQHF. In nucleotides, the CDR3 is TGTGCCAGCAGCTTAGTCGCGGGACAAGGTGGTCAGCCCCAGCATTTT.

At least ten counts were recorded for this clonotype. CDR3 DNA: TGCGCCAGCAGCCTTAGCGGGAGGGACACCGGGGAGCTGTTTTTT. This gives the protein CASSLSGRDTGELFF. This sequence joins TRBV5-1 and TRBJ2-2, with 11 bases lining up with TRBD2. Losses at the gene ends were 4 bases for V and 3 bases for J; bases not matched to a gene: 2. This CDR3 has 15 residues. CDR1 and CDR2 from the germline V gene are SGHRS and YFSETQ.

This clonotype has a handful of counts. The J gene is TRBJ2-5, the V gene TRBV4-1, with no clear D. Germline CDR1 reads MGHRA; CDR2 reads YSYEKL. The CDR3 has 15 residues. V lost 3 bases and J lost 0, with 11 bases in between. The CDR3 here is CASSQANLYQETQYF. In nucleotides, the CDR3 is TGCGCCAGCAGCCAGGCTAATCTGTACCAAGAGACCCAGTACTTC.

This chain links TRBV6-5 with TRBJ2-1; the match to TRBD1 covers 8 bases. The trim removed 4 bases at V and 8 bases at J, leaving 7 bases unmatched. The germline V gene encodes CDR1 MNHEY and CDR2 SVGAGI. CDR3 size: 14 residues. CDR3 DNA sequence: TGTGCCAGCAGTTTCGGACAGGGAAGGTATGAGCAGTTCTTC. Amino acids: CASSFGQGRYEQFF.